The 8 T cell receptor beta chains below were found in one sample sequenced in a study of shared T cell receptors in the human thymus. Sequencing was performed with immunoSEQ multiplex PCR; in TCRdb, only in-frame clones are kept and a portion is missing. The sample has 600,000 to 900,000 clones; 80% to 90% are singletons. This sample also belongs to another study, concerning human thymus T cells.

The sample taken for sequencing was thymocytes. These receptors were collected from a girl less than two years old with a congenital heart defect.

The chain employs TRBV14 and TRBJ2-7; D might be TRBD2 (7 bases). The CDR3 is made up of 16 amino acids. V shed 1 base and J shed 0 bases, with 13 bases lying between them. CDR1 and CDR2 (germline): SGHDN, FVKESK. The CDR3 loop reads CASSQGRGGYSYEQYF. The CDR3 DNA reads TGTGCCAGCAGCCAAGGGAGGGGGGGCTACTCCTACGAGCAGTACTTC. Supplemented by reference TRBV14 and TRBJ2-7, the full variable domain reads EAGVTQFPSHSVIEKGQTVTLRCDPISGHDNLYWYRRVMGKEIKFLLHFVKESKQDESGMPNNRFLAERTGGTYSTLKVQPAELEDSGVYFCASSQGRGGYSYEQYFGPGTRLTVT.

This chain connects TRBV5-8 to TRBJ1-1; 7 positions agree with TRBD1. Looked up from germline, CDR1 is SGHTS and CDR2 is YDEGEE. Trimming took 1 base from V and 6 from J; bases not matched to a gene: 6. The CDR3 has 14 amino acids. This CDR3 is CASSLPGGFAEAFF. The CDR3 DNA reads TGTGCCAGCAGCTTGCCAGGGGGGTTCGCTGAAGCTTTCTTT.

The chain is built from TRBV2 and TRBJ1-2, with 9 bases that match TRBD1. CDR1 SNHLY and CDR2 FYNNEI come from the germline V gene. V shed 7 bases and J 6 bases; nucleotides not matched to a gene: 9. This CDR3 is built from 14 residues. Here the CDR3 DNA reads TGTGCCAGCAATCACAGGGGGCGCCCGGATGGCTACACCTTC. It translates to CASNHRGRPDGYTF.

This clone appeared a single time. The chain employs TRBV4-1 and TRBJ1-6; no clear D gene. Germline CDR1 is MGHRA and CDR2 is YSYEKL. This CDR3 has 18 residues. Trimming stripped 1 base from V and 7 bases from J, with 20 bases between. The CDR3 DNA is TGCGCCAGCAGCCAAGCGGGTATGCCCGGGGAGGAAAATTCACCCCTCCACTTT. It codes for CASSQAGMPGEENSPLHF.

V gene TRBV7-9 combines with J gene TRBJ1-2, with 7 bases matching TRBD1. V trimming: 2 bases; J trimming: 8 bases; junction bases outside the gene matches: 8. Germline V gene sequence: CDR1 SEHNR, CDR2 FQNEAQ (reference sequence). CDR3 length: 14 residues. For the CDR3, the DNA is TGTGCCAGCAGCTTAACAGGGGTGCTGAGGGGCTACACCTTC. It translates to CASSLTGVLRGYTF.

The rearrangement links TRBV18 to TRBJ2-7, with 7 bases aligning to TRBD2. V dropped 6 bases and J dropped 3; count of bases not matched to a gene: 11. Germline values: CDR1 KGHSH, CDR2 LQKENI. The CDR3 has 15 residues. The CDR3 DNA sequence: TGTGCCAGCTCTCCGTCCGGGACTAAAAACTACGAGCAGTACTTC. Encoded protein: CASSPSGTKNYEQYF.

This chain links TRBV5-4 with TRBJ2-2; TRBD1 is a possible D gene (5 bases). The V gene lost 4 bases and the J gene lost 1 base, with 11 bases spanning the gap. Germline CDR1 SGHNT, CDR2 YYREEE (reference sequence). The CDR3 runs to 15 residues. The CDR3 bases are TGTGCCAGCAGCCCCTTTCAGGGGAACACCGGGGAGCTGTTTTTT. This codes for CASSPFQGNTGELFF.

The rearrangement joins TRBV6-4 to TRBJ1-3, with unresolved D. The CDR3 contains 18 residues. The germline CDR1 and CDR2 sequences are MRHNA and SNTAGT. Between the trimmed V and J ends, which lost 6 bases and 0 bases, there was a span of 21 bases. The CDR3 is CASSLYPPSVGSGNTIYF. CDR3 DNA sequence: TGTGCCAGCAGCCTATACCCCCCCAGCGTGGGCTCTGGAAACACCATATATTTT.